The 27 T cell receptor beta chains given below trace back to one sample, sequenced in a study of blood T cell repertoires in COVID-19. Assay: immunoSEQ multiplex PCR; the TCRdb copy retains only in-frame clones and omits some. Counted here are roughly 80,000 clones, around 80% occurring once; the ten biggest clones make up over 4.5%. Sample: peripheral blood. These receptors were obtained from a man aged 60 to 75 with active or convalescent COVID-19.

The CDR3 DNA reads as TGTGCCAGCAGTTACAGGGGATTGGGAAACATTCAGTACTTC. As protein: CASSYRGLGNIQYF. V and J are TRBV6-2 or TRBV6-3 and TRBJ2-4; a weak D match, TRBD1 (5 bases). CDR3 size: 14 residues. From germline, CDR1 is MNHEY and CDR2 SVGEGT. The V and J ends lost 2 bases and 6 bases respectively, with 11 bases between them.

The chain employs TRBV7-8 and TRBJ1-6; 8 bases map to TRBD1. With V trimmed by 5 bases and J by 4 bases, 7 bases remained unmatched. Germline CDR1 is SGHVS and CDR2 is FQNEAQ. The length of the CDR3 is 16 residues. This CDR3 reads CASSNDRGSYNSPLHF. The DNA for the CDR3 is TGTGCCAGCAGCAACGACAGGGGATCTTATAATTCACCCCTCCACTTT.

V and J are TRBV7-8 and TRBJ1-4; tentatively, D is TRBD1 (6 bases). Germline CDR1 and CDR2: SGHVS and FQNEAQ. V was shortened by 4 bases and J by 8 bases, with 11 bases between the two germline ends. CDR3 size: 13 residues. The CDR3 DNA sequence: TGTGCCAGCAGCTGGGCAGGGGACGAAAAACTGTTTTTT. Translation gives CASSWAGDEKLFF.

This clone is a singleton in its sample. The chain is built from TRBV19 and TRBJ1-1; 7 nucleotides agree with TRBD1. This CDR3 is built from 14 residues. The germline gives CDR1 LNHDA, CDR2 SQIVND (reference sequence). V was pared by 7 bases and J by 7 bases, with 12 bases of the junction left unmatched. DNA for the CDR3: TGTGCCAGTATCCTTAGACCCCAGGGGGTTGAAGCTTTCTTT. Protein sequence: CASILRPQGVEAFF.

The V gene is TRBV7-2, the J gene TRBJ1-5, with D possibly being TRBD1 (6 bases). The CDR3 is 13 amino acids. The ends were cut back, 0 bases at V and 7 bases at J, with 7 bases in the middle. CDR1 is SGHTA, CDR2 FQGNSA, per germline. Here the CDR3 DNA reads TGTGCCAGCAGCTTAGCAGACAGGCAGCCCCAGCATTTT. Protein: CASSLADRQPQHF. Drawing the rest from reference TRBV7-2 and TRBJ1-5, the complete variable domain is GAGVSQSPSNKVTEKGKDVELRCDPISGHTALYWYRQSLGQGLEFLIYFQGNSAPDKSGLPSDRFSAERTGGSVSTLTIQRTQQEDSAVYLCASSLADRQPQHFGDGTRLSIL.

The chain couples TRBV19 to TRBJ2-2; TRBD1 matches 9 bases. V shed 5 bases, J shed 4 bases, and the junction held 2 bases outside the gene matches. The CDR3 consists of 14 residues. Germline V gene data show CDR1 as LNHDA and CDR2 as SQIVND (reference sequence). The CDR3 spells CASSGTGPTGELFF. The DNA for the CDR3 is TGTGCCAGTAGTGGGACAGGGCCCACCGGGGAGCTGTTTTTT. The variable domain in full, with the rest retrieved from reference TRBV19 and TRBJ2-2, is DGGITQSPKYLFRKEGQNVTLSCEQNLNHDAMYWYRQDPGQGLRLIYYSQIVNDFQKGDIAEGYSVSREKKESFPLTVTSAQKNPTAFYLCASSGTGPTGELFFGEGSRLTVL.

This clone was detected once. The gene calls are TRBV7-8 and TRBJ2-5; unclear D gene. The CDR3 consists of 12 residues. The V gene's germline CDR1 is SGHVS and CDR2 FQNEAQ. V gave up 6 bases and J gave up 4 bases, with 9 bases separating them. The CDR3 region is CASRLVGETQYF. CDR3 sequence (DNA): TGTGCCAGCAGGCTCGTCGGAGAGACCCAGTACTTC.

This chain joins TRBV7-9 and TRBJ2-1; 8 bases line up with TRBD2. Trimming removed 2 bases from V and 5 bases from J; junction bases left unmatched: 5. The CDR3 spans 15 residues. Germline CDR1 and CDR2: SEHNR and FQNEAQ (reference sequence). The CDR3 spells CASSLTGGSDNEQFF. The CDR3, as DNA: TGTGCCAGCAGCTTAACGGGGGGGTCTGACAATGAGCAGTTCTTC.

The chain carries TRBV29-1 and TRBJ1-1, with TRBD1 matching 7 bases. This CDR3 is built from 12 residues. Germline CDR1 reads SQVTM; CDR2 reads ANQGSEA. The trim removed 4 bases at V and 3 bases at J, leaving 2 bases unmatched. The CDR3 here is CSVGQGDTEAFF. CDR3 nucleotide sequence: TGCAGCGTTGGTCAGGGGGACACTGAAGCTTTCTTT.

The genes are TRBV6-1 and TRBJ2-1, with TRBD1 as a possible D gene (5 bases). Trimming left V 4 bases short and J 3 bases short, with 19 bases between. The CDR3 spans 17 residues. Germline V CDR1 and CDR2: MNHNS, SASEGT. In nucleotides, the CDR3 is TGTGCCAGCAGTGCCGGACCAGGGAACGGTGGCTACAATGAGCAGTTCTTC. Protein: CASSAGPGNGGYNEQFF.

In nucleotides, the CDR3 is TGTGCCAGCAGTGAATTACAGGGTAATGGTTCACCCCTCCACTTT. Its translation: CASSELQGNGSPLHF. The chain uses TRBV6-1 and TRBJ1-6, with D perhaps matching TRBD1 (6 bases). Trimming pared 2 bases from V and 9 bases from J, leaving 14 bases between. Germline V gene sequence: CDR1 MNHNS, CDR2 SASEGT. The CDR3 runs to 15 residues.

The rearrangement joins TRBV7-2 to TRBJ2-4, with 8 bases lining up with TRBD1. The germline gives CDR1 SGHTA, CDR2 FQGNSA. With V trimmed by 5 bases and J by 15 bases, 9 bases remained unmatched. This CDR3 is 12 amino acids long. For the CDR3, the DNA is TGTGCCAGCAGCCAGGACAGGGTGGAATCGTACTTC. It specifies CASSQDRVESYF.

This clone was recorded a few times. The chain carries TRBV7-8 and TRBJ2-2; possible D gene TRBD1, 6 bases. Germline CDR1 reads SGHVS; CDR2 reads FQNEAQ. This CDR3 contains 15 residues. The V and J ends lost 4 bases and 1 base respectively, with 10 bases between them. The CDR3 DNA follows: TGTGCCAGCAGCTCCCAGGGGAAGAACACCGGGGAGCTGTTTTTT. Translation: CASSSQGKNTGELFF.

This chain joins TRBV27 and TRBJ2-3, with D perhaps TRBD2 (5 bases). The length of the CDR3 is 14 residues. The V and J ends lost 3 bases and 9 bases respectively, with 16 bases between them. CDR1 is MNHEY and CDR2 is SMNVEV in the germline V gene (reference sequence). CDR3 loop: CASSLDRPSGTQYF. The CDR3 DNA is TGTGCCAGCAGTTTGGACCGCCCGAGCGGCACGCAGTATTTT.

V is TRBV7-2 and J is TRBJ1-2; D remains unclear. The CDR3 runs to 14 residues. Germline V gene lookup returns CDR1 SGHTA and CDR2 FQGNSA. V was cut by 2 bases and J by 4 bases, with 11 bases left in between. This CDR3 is CASSLINLGYGYTF. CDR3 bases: TGTGCCAGCAGCTTAATTAATCTCGGCTATGGCTACACCTTC.

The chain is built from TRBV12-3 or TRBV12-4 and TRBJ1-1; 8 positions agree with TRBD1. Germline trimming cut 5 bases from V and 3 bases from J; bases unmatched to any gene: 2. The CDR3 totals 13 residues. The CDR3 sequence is CASSADRDTEAFF. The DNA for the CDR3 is TGTGCCAGCAGTGCGGACAGGGACACTGAAGCTTTCTTT.

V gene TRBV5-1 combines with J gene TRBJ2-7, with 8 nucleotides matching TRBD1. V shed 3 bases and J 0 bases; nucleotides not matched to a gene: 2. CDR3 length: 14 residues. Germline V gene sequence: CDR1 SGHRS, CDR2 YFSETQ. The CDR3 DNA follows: TGCGCCAGCAGCTCAGGGACAGGCTCCTACGAGCAGTACTTC. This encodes CASSSGTGSYEQYF.

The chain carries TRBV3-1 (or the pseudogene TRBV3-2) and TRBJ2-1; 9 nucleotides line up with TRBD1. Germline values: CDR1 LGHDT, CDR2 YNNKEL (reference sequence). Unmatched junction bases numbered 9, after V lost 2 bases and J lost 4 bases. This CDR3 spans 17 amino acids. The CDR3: CASSQKPPGQGYNEQFF. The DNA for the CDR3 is TGTGCCAGCAGCCAAAAGCCCCCGGGACAGGGATACAATGAGCAGTTCTTC.

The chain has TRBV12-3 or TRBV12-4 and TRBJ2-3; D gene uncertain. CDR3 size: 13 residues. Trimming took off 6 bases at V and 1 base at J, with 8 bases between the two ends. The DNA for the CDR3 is TGTGCCAGCAGCTTGAGTGGCACAGATACGCAGTATTTT. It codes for CASSLSGTDTQYF.

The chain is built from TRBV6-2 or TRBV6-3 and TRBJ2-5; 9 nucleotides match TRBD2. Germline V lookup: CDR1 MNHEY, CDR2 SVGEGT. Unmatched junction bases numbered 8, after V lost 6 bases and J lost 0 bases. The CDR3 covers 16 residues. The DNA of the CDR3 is TGTGCCAGCAGCCTCGGACTAGCGCGGTACCAAGAGACCCAGTACTTC. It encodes CASSLGLARYQETQYF.

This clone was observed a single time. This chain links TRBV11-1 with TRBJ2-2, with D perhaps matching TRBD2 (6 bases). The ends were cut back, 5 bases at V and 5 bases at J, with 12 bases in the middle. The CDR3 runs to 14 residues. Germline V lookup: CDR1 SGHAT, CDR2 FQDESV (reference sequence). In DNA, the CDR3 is TGTGCCAGCAGCCCATCGGGGGTAACCGGGGAGCTGTTTTTT. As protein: CASSPSGVTGELFF.

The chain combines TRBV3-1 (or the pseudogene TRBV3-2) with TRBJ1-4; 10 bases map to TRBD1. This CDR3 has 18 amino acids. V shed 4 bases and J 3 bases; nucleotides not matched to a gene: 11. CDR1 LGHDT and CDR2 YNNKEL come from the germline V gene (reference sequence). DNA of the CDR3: TGTGCCAGCAGCCCAAGACCGGGACAGGGGCTATCTAATGAAAAACTGTTTTTT. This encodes CASSPRPGQGLSNEKLFF.

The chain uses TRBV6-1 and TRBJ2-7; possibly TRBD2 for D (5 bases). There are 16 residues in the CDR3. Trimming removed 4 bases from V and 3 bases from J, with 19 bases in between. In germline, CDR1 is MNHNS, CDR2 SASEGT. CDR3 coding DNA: TGTGCCAGCAGTGCCGGAAGTACGAGGACTCTCTACGAGCAGTACTTC. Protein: CASSAGSTRTLYEQYF.

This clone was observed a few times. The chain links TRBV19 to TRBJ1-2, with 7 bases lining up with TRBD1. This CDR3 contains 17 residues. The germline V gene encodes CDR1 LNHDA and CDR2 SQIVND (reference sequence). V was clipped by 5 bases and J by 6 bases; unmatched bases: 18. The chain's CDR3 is CASSSRQGTPLLHGYTF. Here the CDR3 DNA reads TGTGCCAGTAGTTCTCGACAGGGTACGCCTCTGCTTCATGGCTACACCTTC.

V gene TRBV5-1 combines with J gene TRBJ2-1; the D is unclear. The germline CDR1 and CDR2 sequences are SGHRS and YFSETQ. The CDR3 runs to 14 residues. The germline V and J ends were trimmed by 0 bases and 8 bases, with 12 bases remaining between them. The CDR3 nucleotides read TGCGCCAGCAGCTTGGGAGGCCCCTGGGATGAGCAGTTCTTC. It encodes CASSLGGPWDEQFF.

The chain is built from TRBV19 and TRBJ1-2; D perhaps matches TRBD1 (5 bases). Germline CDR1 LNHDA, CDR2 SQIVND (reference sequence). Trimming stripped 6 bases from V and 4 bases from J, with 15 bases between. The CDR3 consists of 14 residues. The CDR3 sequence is CASRTGGGIYGYTF. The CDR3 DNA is TGTGCCAGTAGAACCGGGGGGGGAATCTATGGCTACACCTTC.

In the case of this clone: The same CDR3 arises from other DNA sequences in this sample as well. CDR3 sequence: CASSTGGRLYGYTF. In DNA form, the CDR3 reads TGTGCCAGCAGTACCGGGGGACGGCTCTATGGCTACACCTTC. The chain has TRBV6-5 and TRBJ1-2, with D maybe TRBD1 (5 bases). Germline values: CDR1 MNHEY, CDR2 SVGAGI. The CDR3 runs to 14 residues. Trimming removed 5 bases from V and 4 bases from J, with 14 bases in between.